Sequencing of this TCR beta chain was carried out in a study of CD4 T cells in relation to SARS-CoV-2 and coronaviruses. Germline V lookup: CDR1 SGHTA, CDR2 FQGTGA. The ends were cut back, 5 bases at V and 6 bases at J, with 17 bases in the middle. There are 16 residues in the CDR3. Measured with immunoSEQ multiplex PCR; TCRdb has only the in-frame clones, and not every one. The sample records roughly 16,000 clones, 70% to 85% being singletons. The unexposed donors gave CD4+ T cells in about 2010-2019, prior to COVID-19. CD4+ T cells were isolated from the cells after roughly 11 days of culture. This clone was seen a few times. The antigen remains unidentified.

The material sequenced was CD4+ T cells from PBMCs, cultured in vitro. This receptor was obtained from a human donor in good health. The chain has TRBV7-3 and TRBJ2-6; the D gene could be TRBD1 or TRBD2 (5 bases each). CDR3 sequence reads: CASSPGTALSANVLTF. DNA of the CDR3: TGTGCCAGCAGCCCGGGGACGGCTCTCTCGGCCAACGTCCTGACTTTC. Full variable domain (rest looked up from reference TRBV7-3 and TRBJ2-6): GAGVSQTPSNKVTEKGKYVELRCDPISGHTALYWYRQSLGQGPEFLIYFQGTGAADDSGLPNDRFFAVRPEGSVSTLKIQRTERGDSAVYLCASSPGTALSANVLTFGAGSRLTVL.